This T cell receptor (beta chain) was profiled in a study of cytomegalovirus exposure and HLA in healthy donors. Notes on the study in general: Upon later analysis, HLA-associated TCR beta chains proved more clonally expanded than other, equally common chains. A cluster of highly shared sequence variants was likely a sequencing artifact. A later analysis linked a missense DCLRE1C variant to TCR beta V- and J-gene trimming.

The primer mix had 60 Vbeta and 13 Jbeta primers. Original methodology: Per a later analysis, the number of unique TCR beta chains was roughly 80 million, of which roughly 11 million were shared. Method: immunoSEQ multiplex PCR; TCRdb's copy keeps in-frame clones and lacks some. V and J calls and clone size are given by that table; D and trimming were obtained from the DNA. The sample lists more than 85,000 clones; more than 70% were seen once. Worth noting for this clone: Its specificity is not known.

Sequencing was carried out using PBMCs. This receptor was identified in a male donor in good health and CMV-seropositive.

DNA of the CDR3: TGTGCCAGCCAAGTGACTGCGGGAGAGTCCTACGAGCAGTACTTC. Translated: CASQVTAGESYEQYF. The chain links TRBV6-5 to TRBJ2-7, with 7 bases that match TRBD2. CDR1 and CDR2 from the germline V gene are MNHEY and SVGAGI. The CDR3 loop spans 15 amino acids. Trimming took 8 bases from V and 1 from J; bases not matched to a gene: 11.